A single sample is the source of the 6 T cell receptor beta chains below, sequenced in a study of blood T cell repertoires in COVID-19 (dated by TCRdb to 2020 to 2021). Library preparation employed the immunoSEQ multiplex PCR assay. TCRdb re-hosts the immuneACCESS table, in-frame sequences only. Its copies lack some clones; in the studies checked, an unresolved V gene accounts for under half of them, and the cause for the rest is not known. For this sample the table gives about 60,000 clones, of which 85% to 90% were detected only once. The ten top clones hold 8.3% of the sample. The sequenced sample consisted of peripheral blood. The source of these receptors is a human donor with active COVID-19. The donor label of this sample is uncertain.

The chain has TRBV6-5 and TRBJ1-5; D not resolved. V dropped 10 bases and J dropped 7 bases, with 17 bases sitting between them. Per germline, CDR1 MNHEY and CDR2 SVGAGI. The CDR3 consists of 13 residues. The CDR3 DNA follows: TGTGCCACCTCTAACGGGGTTAGCCAGCCCCAGCATTTT. This translates into CATSNGVSQPQHF.

The chain links TRBV2 to TRBJ2-6; 12 nucleotides match TRBD1. This CDR3 spans 17 amino acids. In germline, CDR1 is SNHLY, CDR2 FYNNEI. V lost 7 bases to trimming and J lost 2 bases; unmatched junction nucleotides: 6. In DNA, the CDR3 is TGTGCCAGCATCCGGGACAGGGGGCATACTGGGGCCAACGTCCTGACTTTC. This gives the protein CASIRDRGHTGANVLTF.

This rearrangement joins TRBV6-2 or TRBV6-3 to TRBJ1-2, with 7 bases identical to TRBD1. Germline trimming cut 4 bases from V and 4 bases from J; bases unmatched to any gene: 6. The CDR3 spans 14 residues. CDR1 MNHEY and CDR2 SVGEGT come from the germline V gene. CDR3 residues: CASSSATGIYGYTF. CDR3 in DNA: TGTGCCAGCAGTTCCGCGACAGGGATCTATGGCTACACCTTC.

CDR3 coding DNA: TGTGCCAGCAGCGCGGAACTAGCGCAAACGCAGTATTTT. Amino acid sequence: CASSAELAQTQYF. J is TRBJ2-3 and V is TRBV5-4; 7 bases fit TRBD2. The CDR3 has 13 amino acids. Trimming at V came to 4 bases and at J to 9 bases, leaving 8 bases not matched to a gene. Germline V lookup: CDR1 SGHNT, CDR2 YYREEE (reference sequence).

This chain connects TRBV6-4 to TRBJ2-1, with a possible D match to TRBD2 (6 bases). Trimming removed 3 bases at V and 6 bases at J, with 21 bases between. The CDR3 consists of 17 residues. The germline V gene has CDR1 MRHNA and CDR2 SNTAGT. CDR3 nucleotide sequence: TGTGCCAGCAGTGAAAACCAAGTCCCGGGACTCCCCAATGAGCAGTTCTTC. Amino acids: CASSENQVPGLPNEQFF.

The chain couples TRBV7-2 to TRBJ2-7, with D unclear. Trimming left V 4 bases short and J 4 bases short, with 5 bases between. The CDR3 runs 11 residues. CDR1 is SGHTA and CDR2 is FQGNSA in the germline V gene. CDR3 sequence: CASSSMYEQYF. The CDR3 nucleotides are TGTGCCAGCAGCTCCATGTACGAGCAGTACTTC. The entire variable domain, with the rest obtained from reference TRBV7-2 and TRBJ2-7, is as follows: GAGVSQSPSNKVTEKGKDVELRCDPISGHTALYWYRQSLGQGLEFLIYFQGNSAPDKSGLPSDRFSAERTGGSVSTLTIQRTQQEDSAVYLCASSSMYEQYFGPGTRLTVT.